These T cell receptor beta chains were read from a single sample in a study of T-cell reconstitution after alpha-beta-depleted transplantation in children. TCRdb called the PCR reads again in MiXCR, with one record for every CDR3 protein. This sample has some 200,000 distinct CDR3 sequences, with 13% to 15% found just once. Material: PBMCs from the stem cell graft donor, obtained from the stem cell graft. The receptors were gathered from a human donor who donated a stem cell graft to a child with acute lymphoblastic leukemia. The CDR3 runs from the conserved cysteine through the conserved F or W. D genes are given only for firm matches. Some rows mark clone size as missing; the rest say once, few, many or name a class of expanded clone.

j_call d_call clone_size v_call cdr3_aa cdr3_nt
TRBJ2-7 NA many TRBV11-2 CASSLAGPYEQYF TGTGCCAGCAGCTTGGCGGGGCCCTACGAGCAGTACTTC
TRBJ2-5 TRBD1 many TRBV5-6 CASSLLSGGVETQYF TGTGCCAGCAGCTTATTGTCAGGGGGCGTGGAGACCCAGTACTTC
TRBJ2-1 NA few TRBV6-1 CASSGGQREIAYNEQFF TGTGCCAGCAGTGGCGGACAGCGGGAAATAGCCTACAATGAGCAGTTCTTC
TRBJ2-1 TRBD2 many TRBV10-3 CAIRGTSGSSYNEQFF TGTGCCATCAGGGGGACTAGCGGGAGCTCCTACAATGAGCAGTTCTTC
TRBJ2-1 NA many TRBV5-1 CASSLAGTSDEQFF TGCGCCAGCAGCTTGGCCGGCACTTCCGATGAGCAGTTCTTC
TRBJ1-5 NA NA TRBV2 CASSEEGDSNQPQHF TGTGCCAGCAGTGAAGAAGGGGATAGCAATCAGCCCCAGCATTTT
TRBJ2-5 TRBD2 many TRBV7-2 CASSLGIAGGETQYF TGTGCCAGCAGCTTAGGGATAGCGGGGGGAGAGACCCAGTACTTC
TRBJ1-5 NA many TRBV10-3 CAISESRVISNQPQHF TGTGCCATCAGTGAGTCCCGGGTGATTTCCAATCAGCCCCAGCATTTT
TRBJ2-1 NA NA TRBV7-2 CASSLGIGGVQNEQFF TGTGCCAGCAGCTTAGGGATCGGGGGAGTGCAAAATGAGCAGTTCTTC
TRBJ2-3 TRBD2 few TRBV6-1 CASDLAGSTDTQYF TGTGCCAGCGATCTAGCGGGAAGCACAGATACGCAGTATTTT
TRBJ2-7 NA many TRBV28 CASAEIRGLASSYEQYF TGTGCCAGCGCTGAGATCAGGGGACTGGCGAGCTCCTACGAGCAGTACTTC
TRBJ1-2 NA NA TRBV11-2 CASSPLGSHRLGGYTF TGTGCCAGCAGCCCCTTAGGGTCCCACCGTTTAGGTGGCTACACCTTC
TRBJ2-1 NA NA TRBV12-3/TRBV12-4 CASSLAGLAEGSYNEQFF TGTGCCAGCAGTTTAGCGGGATTAGCGGAGGGATCGTACAATGAGCAGTTCTTC
TRBJ1-1 NA many TRBV5-1 CASSTIGVNTEAFF TGCGCCAGCAGCACGATAGGGGTGAACACTGAAGCTTTCTTT
TRBJ2-7 NA many TRBV7-9 CASSLKGDRTKYF TGTGCCAGCAGCTTGAAAGGGGATAGGACTAAGTACTTC
TRBJ2-7 NA few TRBV10-1 CASSEQTPGDTTYEQYF TGCGCCAGCAGTGAGCAGACCCCAGGAGATACAACCTACGAGCAGTACTTC
TRBJ2-7 NA many TRBV27 CASSPQGHEQYF TGTGCCAGCAGTCCACAGGGCCACGAGCAGTACTTC
TRBJ2-5 TRBD2 NA TRBV10-3 CAISKLAGGEGTQYF TGTGCCATCAGTAAACTAGCGGGAGGCGAGGGGACCCAGTACTTC
TRBJ2-3 NA NA TRBV5-4 CASSPKYGDTQYF TGTGCCAGCAGCCCGAAATACGGAGATACGCAGTATTTT
TRBJ2-2 NA many TRBV5-1 CASSLQGPDTGELFF TGCGCCAGCAGCCTCCAGGGGCCGGACACCGGGGAGCTGTTTTTT
TRBJ1-5 NA few TRBV19 CASSYTGNQPQHF TGTGCCAGTAGTTACACAGGCAATCAGCCCCAGCATTTT
TRBJ2-1 TRBD2 NA TRBV3-1 CASCQITSGRSSYNEQFF TGTGCCAGCTGCCAAATAACTAGCGGGAGGTCCTCTTACAATGAGCAGTTCTTC
TRBJ2-7 TRBD2 NA TRBV28 CASINPGLTMYEQYF TGTGCCAGCATCAATCCGGGACTAACCATGTACGAGCAGTACTTC
TRBJ2-6 NA NA TRBV19 CASSIDGPGANVLTF TGTGCCAGTAGTATAGATGGTCCCGGGGCCAACGTCCTGACTTTC
TRBJ2-7 TRBD2 few TRBV20-1 CSARERTSGRLPTNEQYF TGCAGTGCTAGGGAGCGGACTAGCGGGAGGCTCCCTACGAACGAGCAGTACTTC
TRBJ1-1 TRBD1 many TRBV29-1 CSAKTEQTGRSEAFF TGCAGCGCTAAAACGGAACAGACAGGGAGGTCTGAAGCTTTCTTT
TRBJ2-3 NA NA TRBV20-1 CSASKARTDQPQYF TGCAGTGCTAGCAAGGCGAGGACCGATCAGCCCCAGTATTTT